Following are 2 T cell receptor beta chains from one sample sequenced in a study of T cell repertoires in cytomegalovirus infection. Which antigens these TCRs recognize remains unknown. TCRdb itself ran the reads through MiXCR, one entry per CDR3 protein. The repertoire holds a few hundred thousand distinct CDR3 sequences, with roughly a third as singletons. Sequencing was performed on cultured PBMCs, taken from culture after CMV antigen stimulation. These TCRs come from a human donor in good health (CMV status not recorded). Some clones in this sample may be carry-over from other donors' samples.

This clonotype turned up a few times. CDR3 sequence reads: CASNPGSFSTDTQYF. Written as DNA, the CDR3 is TGTGCCAGCAACCCCGGCAGTTTCAGCACAGATACGCAGTATTTT. This chain uses TRBV9 with TRBJ2-3; D ambiguous. Trimming shortened V by 6 bases and J by 0 bases, and 14 bases separated the two germline ends. The CDR3 contains 15 residues. Germline CDR1 and CDR2: SGDLS and YYNGEE. Using reference TRBV9 and TRBJ2-3 for the parts outside the CDR3, the full variable domain is DSGVTQTPKHLITATGQRVTLRCSPRSGDLSVYWYQQSLDQGLQFLIQYYNGEERAKGNILERFSAQQFPDLHSELNLSSLELGDSALYFCASNPGSFSTDTQYFGPGTRLTVL.

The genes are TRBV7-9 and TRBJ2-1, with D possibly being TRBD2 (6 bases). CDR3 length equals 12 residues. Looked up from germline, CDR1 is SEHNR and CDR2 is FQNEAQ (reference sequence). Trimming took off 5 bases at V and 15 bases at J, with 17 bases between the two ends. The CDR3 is CASSNTGLGWFF. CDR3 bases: TGTGCCAGCAGCAATACGGGACTGGGATGGTTCTTC. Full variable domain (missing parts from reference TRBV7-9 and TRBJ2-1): DTGVSQNPRHKITKRGQNVTFRCDPISEHNRLYWYRQTLGQGPEFLTYFQNEAQLEKSRLLSDRFSAERPKGSFSTLEIQRTEQGDSAMYLCASSNTGLGWFFGPGTRLTVL.